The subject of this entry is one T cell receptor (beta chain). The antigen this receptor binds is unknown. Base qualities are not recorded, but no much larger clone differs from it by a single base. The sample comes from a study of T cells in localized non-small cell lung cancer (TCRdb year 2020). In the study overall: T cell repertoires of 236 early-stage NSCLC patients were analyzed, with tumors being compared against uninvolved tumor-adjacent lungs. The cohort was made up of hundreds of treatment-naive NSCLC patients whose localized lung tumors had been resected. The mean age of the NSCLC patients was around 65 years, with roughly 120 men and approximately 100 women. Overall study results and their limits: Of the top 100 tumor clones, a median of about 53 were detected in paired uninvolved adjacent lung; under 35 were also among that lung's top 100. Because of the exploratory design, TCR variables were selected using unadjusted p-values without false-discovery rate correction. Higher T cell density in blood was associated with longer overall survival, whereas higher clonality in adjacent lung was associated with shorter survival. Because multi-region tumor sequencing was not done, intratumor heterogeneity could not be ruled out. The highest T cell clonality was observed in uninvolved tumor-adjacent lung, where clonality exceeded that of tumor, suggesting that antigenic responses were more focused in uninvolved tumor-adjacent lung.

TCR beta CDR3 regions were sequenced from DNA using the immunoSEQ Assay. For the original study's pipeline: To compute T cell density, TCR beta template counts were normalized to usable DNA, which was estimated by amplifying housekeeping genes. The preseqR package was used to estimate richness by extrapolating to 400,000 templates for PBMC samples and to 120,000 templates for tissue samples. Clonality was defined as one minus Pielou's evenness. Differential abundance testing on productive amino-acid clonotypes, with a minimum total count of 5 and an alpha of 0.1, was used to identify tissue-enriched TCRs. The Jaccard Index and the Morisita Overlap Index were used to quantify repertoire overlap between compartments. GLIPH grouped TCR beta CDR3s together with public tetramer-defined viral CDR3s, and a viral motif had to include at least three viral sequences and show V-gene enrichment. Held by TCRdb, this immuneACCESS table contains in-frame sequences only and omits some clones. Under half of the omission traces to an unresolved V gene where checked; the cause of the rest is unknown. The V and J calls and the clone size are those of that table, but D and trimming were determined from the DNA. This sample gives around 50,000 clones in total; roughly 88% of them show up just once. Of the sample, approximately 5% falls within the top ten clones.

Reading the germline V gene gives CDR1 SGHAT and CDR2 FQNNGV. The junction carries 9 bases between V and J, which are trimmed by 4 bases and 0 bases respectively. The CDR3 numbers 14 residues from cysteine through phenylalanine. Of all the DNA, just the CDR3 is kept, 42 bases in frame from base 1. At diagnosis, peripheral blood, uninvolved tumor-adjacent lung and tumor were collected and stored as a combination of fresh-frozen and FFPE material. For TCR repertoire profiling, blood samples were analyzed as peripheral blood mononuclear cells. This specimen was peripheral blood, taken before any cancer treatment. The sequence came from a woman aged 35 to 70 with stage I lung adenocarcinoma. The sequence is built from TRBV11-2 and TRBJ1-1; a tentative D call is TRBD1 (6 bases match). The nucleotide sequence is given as TGTGCCAGCAGCTCAGGGACAATGAACACTGAAGCTTTCTTT. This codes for CASSSGTMNTEAFF.